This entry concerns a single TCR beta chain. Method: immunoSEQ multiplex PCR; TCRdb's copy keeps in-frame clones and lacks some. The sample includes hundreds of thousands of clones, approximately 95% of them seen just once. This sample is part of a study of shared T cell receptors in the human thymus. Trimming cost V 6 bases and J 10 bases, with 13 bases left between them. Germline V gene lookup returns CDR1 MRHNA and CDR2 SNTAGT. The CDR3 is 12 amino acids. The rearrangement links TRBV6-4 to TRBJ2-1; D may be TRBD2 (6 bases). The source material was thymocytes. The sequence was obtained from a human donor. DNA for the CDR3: TGTGCCAGCAGATCTAGACGGGGGGAGCAGTTCTTC. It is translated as CASRSRRGEQFF.